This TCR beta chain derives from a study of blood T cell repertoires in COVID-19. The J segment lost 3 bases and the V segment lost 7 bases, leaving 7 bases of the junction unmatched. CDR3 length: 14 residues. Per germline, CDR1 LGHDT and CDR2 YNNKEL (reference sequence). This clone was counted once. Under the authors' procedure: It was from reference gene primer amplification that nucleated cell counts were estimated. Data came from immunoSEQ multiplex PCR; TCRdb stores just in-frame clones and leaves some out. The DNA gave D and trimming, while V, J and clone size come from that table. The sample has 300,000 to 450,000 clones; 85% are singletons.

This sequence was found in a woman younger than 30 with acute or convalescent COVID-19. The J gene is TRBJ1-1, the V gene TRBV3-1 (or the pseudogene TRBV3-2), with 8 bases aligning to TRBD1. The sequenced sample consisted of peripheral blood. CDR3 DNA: TGTGCCAGCACCTCGACAGGGGTGGACACTGAAGCTTTCTTT. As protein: CASTSTGVDTEAFF.